The 28 T cell receptor beta chains below all came from one sample that was sequenced in a study of blood T cell repertoires in COVID-19. Assay: immunoSEQ multiplex PCR; the TCRdb copy retains only in-frame clones and omits some. The sample lists some 520,000 clones, 75% to 90% seen once, with roughly 1% in the top ten. The specimen was peripheral blood. These receptors all stem from a man aged 18 to 29 with COVID-19, enrolled during active disease.

This sequence joins TRBV6-2 or TRBV6-3 and TRBJ2-1; 10 bases agree with TRBD2. The CDR3 loop spans 17 amino acids. The V and J ends lost 0 bases and 6 bases, in that order; junction bases with no gene match: 8. The germline gives CDR1 MNHEY, CDR2 SVGEGT. CDR3 in amino acids: CASSYSLWGTSANEQFF. The CDR3 DNA sequence: TGTGCCAGCAGTTACTCTCTTTGGGGGACTAGCGCCAATGAGCAGTTCTTC.

The chain couples TRBV5-8 to TRBJ2-1; the match to TRBD2 covers 11 bases. The V gene end was trimmed by 2 bases and the J gene end by 12 bases; junction bases not matched to a gene: 1. This CDR3 has 12 amino acids. Per germline, CDR1 SGHTS and CDR2 YDEGEE. The CDR3 region has the DNA TGTGCCAGCAGCTTTAGCGGGGGGGGGCAGTTCTTC. This sequence encodes CASSFSGGGQFF. Filled out from reference TRBV5-8 and TRBJ2-1, the complete variable domain reads EAGVTQSPTHLIKTRGQQATLRCSPISGHTSVYWYQQALGLGLQFLLWYDEGEERNRGNFPPRFSGRQFPNYSSELNVNALELEDSALYLCASSFSGGGQFFGPGTRLTVL.

The V and J genes are TRBV30 and TRBJ2-1, with 8 bases lining up with TRBD2. The junction had 2 bases not matched to a gene; V was cut back by 1 base and J by 6 bases. Germline assignment: CDR1 GTSNPN and CDR2 SVGIG (reference sequence). This CDR3 contains 13 residues. The CDR3 loop reads CAWSAGLVNEQFF. In DNA, the CDR3 is TGTGCCTGGAGTGCGGGACTAGTCAATGAGCAGTTCTTC. The whole variable domain, filled in from reference TRBV30 and TRBJ2-1, reads SQTIHQWPATLVQPVGSPLSLECTVEGTSNPNLYWYRQAAGRGLQLLFYSVGIGQISSEVPQNLSASRPQDRQFILSSKKLLLSDSGFYLCAWSAGLVNEQFFGPGTRLTVL.

The genes are TRBV5-6 and TRBJ2-1, with D hard to call. V was shortened by 0 bases and J by 0 bases, with 10 bases between the two germline ends. The CDR3 runs to 16 residues. In germline, CDR1 is SGHDT, CDR2 YYEEEE. As DNA, the CDR3 is TGTGCCAGCAGCTTGGGATCCGCAGGCTCCTACAATGAGCAGTTCTTC. Translated, it gives CASSLGSAGSYNEQFF. Supplemented by reference TRBV5-6 and TRBJ2-1, the full variable domain reads DAGVTQSPTHLIKTRGQQVTLRCSPKSGHDTVSWYQQALGQGPQFIFQYYEEEERQRGNFPDRFSGHQFPNYSSELNVNALLLGDSALYLCASSLGSAGSYNEQFFGPGTRLTVL.

The gene calls are TRBV12-5 and TRBJ2-2; 7 positions match TRBD2. Trimming removed 5 bases from V and 7 bases from J; junction bases left unmatched: 7. CDR1 is LGHNT and CDR2 is FRNRAP in the germline V gene. The CDR3 is 14 amino acids. For the CDR3, the DNA is TGTGCTAGTGGTGGGAGGGCTACGAACGGGGAGCTGTTTTTT. Translation: CASGGRATNGELFF.

This chain connects TRBV30 to TRBJ2-3; a weak D match, TRBD2 (6 bases). The CDR3 runs to 13 residues. The V gene's germline CDR1 is GTSNPN and CDR2 SVGIG (reference sequence). Trimming removed 4 bases from V and 3 bases from J, with 11 bases in between. The CDR3 protein is CAWTSGRTDTQYF. Written as DNA, the CDR3 is TGTGCCTGGACCAGCGGGCGGACAGATACGCAGTATTTT.

The genes are TRBV12-3 or TRBV12-4 and TRBJ1-1; D is ambiguous. CDR3 length: 12 residues. V was trimmed by 2 bases and J by 11 bases, leaving 12 bases between them. The CDR3, as DNA: TGTGCCAGCAGTTTATTACTGCGTAGTGCTTTCTTT. This sequence encodes CASSLLLRSAFF.

The table lists this clone with a count of one. The rearrangement joins TRBV7-2 to TRBJ1-6, with TRBD1 matching 10 bases. Germline CDR1 and CDR2: SGHTA and FQGNSA. V was pared by 2 bases and J by 1 base, with 8 bases of the junction left unmatched. The CDR3 has 19 residues. The CDR3 DNA is TGTGCCAGCAGCTTACCCGGGACAGGGGAGTGGTCCTATAATTCACCCCTCCACTTT. Protein sequence: CASSLPGTGEWSYNSPLHF. Full variable domain (missing parts from reference TRBV7-2 and TRBJ1-6): GAGVSQSPSNKVTEKGKDVELRCDPISGHTALYWYRQSLGQGLEFLIYFQGNSAPDKSGLPSDRFSAERTGGSVSTLTIQRTQQEDSAVYLCASSLPGTGEWSYNSPLHFGNGTRLTVT.

The V call is TRBV7-6, the J call TRBJ2-1, with TRBD2 identical over 10 bases. The CDR3 has 15 amino acids. Per germline, CDR1 SGHVS and CDR2 FNYEAQ. The trim removed 1 base at V and 6 bases at J, leaving 3 bases unmatched. CDR3 coding DNA: TGTGCCAGCAGCTTAGTGCTAGCGGGGGTCAATGAGCAGTTCTTC. This gives the protein CASSLVLAGVNEQFF.

The chain uses TRBV7-9 and TRBJ2-4; 10 bases are shared with TRBD1. The CDR3 consists of 15 residues. The germline V gene encodes CDR1 SEHNR and CDR2 FQNEAQ (reference sequence). Trimming at V came to 4 bases and at J to 3 bases, leaving 3 bases not matched to a gene. The CDR3 spells CASSSRTGGKNIQYF. The CDR3 nucleotides are TGTGCCAGCAGCTCCCGGACAGGGGGCAAAAACATTCAGTACTTC.

This chain links TRBV4-1 with TRBJ2-2; 12 bases fit TRBD1. CDR3 length: 15 residues. Germline values: CDR1 MGHRA, CDR2 YSYEKL. V lost 3 bases, J lost 7 bases, and 3 bases stayed unmatched. This CDR3 reads CASSQGQGAGGELFF. CDR3 coding DNA: TGCGCCAGCAGCCAGGGACAGGGGGCTGGCGGGGAGCTGTTTTTT.

V and J are TRBV15 and TRBJ1-3, with D unclear. Trimming stripped 1 base from V and 4 bases from J, with 8 bases between. The CDR3 covers 14 residues. Looked up from germline, CDR1 is LNHNV and CDR2 is YYDKDF (reference sequence). The CDR3 coding sequence is TGTGCCACCAGCAGAGTATCTAGAGGAAACACCATATATTTT. Amino acids: CATSRVSRGNTIYF.

This clone was counted only a few times. J is TRBJ1-2 and V is TRBV19, with D hard to call. CDR1 and CDR2 (germline): LNHDA, SQIVND (reference sequence). The CDR3 has 14 residues. Trimming took 6 bases from V and 4 from J, leaving 15 bases between them. The CDR3 sequence: CASRQIDNRYGYTF. The CDR3 DNA is TGTGCCAGTAGGCAAATCGACAACCGCTATGGCTACACCTTC.

This chain links TRBV19 with TRBJ2-1; D unclear. Germline V gene lookup returns CDR1 LNHDA and CDR2 SQIVND (reference sequence). The V end was cut by 4 bases, the J end by 10 bases, with 11 bases between. CDR3 size: 12 residues. In DNA, the CDR3 is TGTGCCAGTAGTAAAGGAGAGTGGGAGCAGTTCTTC. Residues: CASSKGEWEQFF.

The genes are TRBV7-2 and TRBJ2-1; no definite D call. Germline CDR1 SGHTA, CDR2 FQGNSA. V lost 3 bases and J lost 4, with 10 bases in between. The CDR3 has 14 amino acids. DNA for the CDR3: TGTGCCAGCAGCTTCTTTCAGGTTTACAATGAGCAGTTCTTC. It specifies CASSFFQVYNEQFF.

V is TRBV7-2 and J is TRBJ2-7; TRBD1 matches at 9 bases. Trimming cost V 3 bases and J 3 bases; bases outside gene matches: 3. This CDR3 region has 14 residues. Germline V CDR1 and CDR2: SGHTA, FQGNSA. The CDR3 loop reads CASSFWTGDYEQYF. The CDR3 DNA reads TGTGCCAGCAGCTTCTGGACAGGGGACTACGAGCAGTACTTC.

The genes are TRBV27 and TRBJ1-1, with D perhaps TRBD1 (5 bases). V lost 3 bases, J lost 6 bases, and 14 bases lay in between. The CDR3 sequence is 14 residues long. Germline CDR1 reads MNHEY; CDR2 reads SMNVEV (reference sequence). The CDR3 region has the DNA TGTGCCAGCAGTTTGGGGGGGTATTGGCCTGAAGCTTTCTTT. Its protein product is CASSLGGYWPEAFF.

The rearrangement links TRBV6-1 to TRBJ1-5, with TRBD1 as a possible D gene (6 bases). The CDR3 spans 16 residues. Germline values: CDR1 MNHNS, CDR2 SASEGT. V lost 2 bases and J 10 bases, leaving 21 bases between the germline ends. CDR3 sequence (DNA): TGTGCCAGCAGTGAACTGCGTGTCAGGGGCGGACGTCCCCAGCATTTT. This sequence encodes CASSELRVRGGRPQHF.

The V call is TRBV29-1, the J call TRBJ1-1; TRBD1 aligns across 7 bases. Germline V CDR1 and CDR2: SQVTM, ANQGSEA. After removal of 7 bases from V and 0 bases from J, the junction contained 2 bases not matched to a gene. This CDR3 spans 12 amino acids. DNA for the CDR3: TGCAGCGGGGGACAGATGAACACTGAAGCTTTCTTT. It yields the protein CSGGQMNTEAFF.

The V call is TRBV2, the J call TRBJ2-2; 7 bases are a match to TRBD2. With V trimmed by 8 bases and J by 3 bases, 6 bases remained unmatched. In germline, CDR1 is SNHLY, CDR2 FYNNEI. The CDR3 spans 14 residues. DNA of the CDR3: TGTGCCAGCGTGAGCGGGGCCGACACCGGGGAGCTGTTTTTT. This encodes CASVSGADTGELFF.

This clone showed up just a few times. The chain has TRBV30 and TRBJ1-5, with D uncertain. The germline gives CDR1 GTSNPN, CDR2 SVGIG (reference sequence). CDR3 size: 14 residues. Trimming removed 0 bases at V and 2 bases at J, with 8 bases between. CDR3 coding DNA: TGTGCCTGGAGTGTACACGGGGGCAATCAGCCCCAGCATTTT. Translating it yields CAWSVHGGNQPQHF.

The chain joins TRBV15 to TRBJ2-7; a possible D gene is TRBD1 (7 bases). Germline loops: CDR1 LNHNV, CDR2 YYDKDF (reference sequence). Between the trimmed V and J ends, which lost 0 bases and 2 bases, there was a span of 14 bases. CDR3 length: 16 residues. The CDR3 is CATSRDGGQRPYEQYF. DNA of the CDR3: TGTGCCACCAGCAGAGACGGGGGACAGCGGCCCTACGAGCAGTACTTC.

The chain is built from TRBV5-6 and TRBJ1-2; 7 bases map to TRBD1. The CDR3 is 15 residues long. Losses at the gene ends were 0 bases for V and 2 bases for J; bases not matched to a gene: 4. Germline values: CDR1 SGHDT, CDR2 YYEEEE. The CDR3 coding sequence is TGTGCCAGCAGCTTGGGACAGGGATGGAACTATGGCTACACCTTC. It specifies CASSLGQGWNYGYTF.

The rearrangement links TRBV9 to TRBJ1-2; 10 bases match TRBD1. The CDR3 covers 15 residues. Germline lookup yields CDR1 SGDLS and CDR2 YYNGEE. J was trimmed by 5 bases and V by 0 bases; bases with no gene match: 4. In nucleotides, the CDR3 is TGTGCCAGCAGCGTAGGAGGGGACAGGGGTTATGGCTACACCTTC. Encoded protein: CASSVGGDRGYGYTF.

This clone was seen once. V gene TRBV14 combines with J gene TRBJ2-1; 13 bases line up with TRBD2. Germline V gene sequence: CDR1 SGHDN, CDR2 FVKESK. The V segment lost 0 bases and the J segment 9 bases; nucleotides outside the gene matches: 8. This CDR3 spans 17 amino acids. CDR3 sequence reads: CASSQELAGGPGTEQFF. CDR3 nucleotide sequence: TGTGCCAGCAGCCAAGAACTAGCGGGAGGGCCAGGGACTGAGCAGTTCTTC.

V gene TRBV5-1 combines with J gene TRBJ1-3, with TRBD1 as a possible D gene (5 bases). The germline V gene encodes CDR1 SGHRS and CDR2 YFSETQ. Trimming pared 4 bases from V and 1 base from J, leaving 9 bases between. The CDR3 spans 14 residues. Here the CDR3 DNA reads TGCGCCAGCAGCGACGGGACTTCTGGAAACACCATATATTTT. Protein: CASSDGTSGNTIYF.

The chain uses TRBV7-9 and TRBJ2-1; D gene uncertain. V was trimmed by 4 bases and J by 8 bases, leaving 6 bases between them. The CDR3 covers 11 residues. Per germline, CDR1 SEHNR and CDR2 FQNEAQ (reference sequence). The CDR3 reads CASSSLDEQFF. CDR3 DNA sequence: TGTGCCAGCAGCTCCCTCGATGAGCAGTTCTTC.

The chain is built from TRBV27 and TRBJ1-2, with D perhaps matching TRBD1 (6 bases). Between the trimmed V and J ends, which lost 0 bases and 4 bases, there was a span of 12 bases. The CDR3 spans 15 residues. Per germline, CDR1 MNHEY and CDR2 SMNVEV (reference sequence). The CDR3 loop reads CASSLSRGAGYGYTF. The DNA of the CDR3 is TGTGCCAGCAGTTTATCTCGGGGGGCCGGCTATGGCTACACCTTC.